Each of the 31 T cell receptor beta chains below was sequenced from the same sample in a study of type 1 regulatory T cells. No cognate antigen is known for these TCRs. TCRdb called the reads again in MiXCR, with one record for every CDR3 protein. The repertoire holds around 14,000 distinct CDR3 sequences, with 12% to 15% as singletons. The material sequenced was cultured T cells, either the whole culture or a sorted T cell fraction (not recorded which). The receptor source for this set is a human donor in good health.

The CDR3 bases are TGTGCCAGCAGTTCCCCCTTGACAGAAGAAGCTTTCTTT. Residues: CASSSPLTEEAFF. The V and J genes are TRBV27 and TRBJ1-1; TRBD1 might be the D (5 bases). CDR1 is MNHEY and CDR2 is SMNVEV in the germline V gene (reference sequence). There are 13 residues in the CDR3. Trimming took off 4 bases at V and 8 bases at J, with 14 bases between the two ends.

This clonotype has ten or more counts. A junction boundary mismatches the germline segment, possibly from a read error. The gene calls are TRBV20-1 and TRBJ1-1, with 7 bases matching TRBD1. Per the germline V gene, CDR1 is DFQATT and CDR2 is SNEGSKA (reference sequence). CDR3 length: 13 amino acids. The CDR3 loop reads CSVRQGVGTEAFF. The CDR3 DNA reads as TGCAGTGTTAGACAGGGAGTAGGGACTGAAGCTTTCTTT.

This clonotype appeared a few times. The V gene is TRBV5-4, the J gene TRBJ1-1; D not certain. CDR1 SGHNT and CDR2 YYREEE come from the germline V gene (reference sequence). Trimming removed 0 bases from V and 2 bases from J, with 5 bases in between. CDR3 length: 13 amino acids. The CDR3 coding sequence is TGTGCCAGCAGCTTGGTGCCTAACACTGAAGCTTTCTTT. Its translation: CASSLVPNTEAFF.

At least ten counts were recorded for this clonotype. This sequence joins TRBV7-2 and TRBJ2-7, with D unresolved. Germline loops: CDR1 SGHTA, CDR2 FQGNSA. V was clipped by 3 bases and J by 0 bases, with 12 bases between them. The CDR3 loop spans 15 amino acids. The CDR3 region has the DNA TGTGCCAGCAGCTTTGGACCCACGAGCTCCTACGAGCAGTACTTC. It yields the protein CASSFGPTSSYEQYF.

This clonotype was observed a few times. This chain uses TRBV6-6 with TRBJ2-7, with 9 bases that match TRBD1. The CDR3 has 16 residues. J lost 0 bases, V lost 5 bases, and 8 bases had no gene match. CDR1 is MNHNY and CDR2 is SVGAGI in the germline V gene (reference sequence). DNA of the CDR3: TGTGCCAGCAGTGACACCGGGACAGGGATCTCCTACGAGCAGTACTTC. It yields the protein CASSDTGTGISYEQYF.

This clonotype was detected ten times or more. The chain employs TRBV24-1 and TRBJ2-1, with 10 bases matching TRBD2. Germline V gene lookup returns CDR1 KGHDR and CDR2 SFDVKD. V was clipped by 4 bases and J by 6 bases; unmatched bases: 11. The CDR3 covers 17 residues. The CDR3 nucleotides are TGTGCCACCAGTGAACCAGGGAGCGGGAGGGCTTCCAATGAGCAGTTCTTC. Translation: CATSEPGSGRASNEQFF.

This clonotype turned up a few times. At one end, the junction sequence differs from germline, possibly due to a read error. The chain recombines TRBV7-7 with TRBJ2-1; TRBD2 might be the D (5 bases). The CDR3 consists of 15 residues. Germline V gives CDR1 SSHAT, CDR2 FNYEAQ (reference sequence). This CDR3 is CASSTPESGKDEQFF. CDR3 coding DNA: TGTGCTAGCAGCACCCCTGAGAGCGGCAAGGATGAGCAGTTCTTC.

This clonotype was observed a handful of times. V is TRBV5-1 and J is TRBJ2-7; 8 nucleotides match TRBD1. The V segment lost 0 bases and the J segment 3 bases; nucleotides outside the gene matches: 5. Germline CDR1 SGHRS, CDR2 YFSETQ. The CDR3 is 15 residues long. The CDR3 spells CASSLVPGQGYEQYF. CDR3 nucleotide sequence: TGCGCCAGCAGCTTGGTCCCCGGACAGGGCTACGAGCAGTACTTC.

The table lists this clonotype with many counts. The CDR3 loop reads CASTLTGANVLTF. The CDR3 DNA sequence: TGTGCCAGTACCCTAACTGGGGCCAACGTCCTGACTTTC. The rearrangement joins TRBV3-1 to TRBJ2-6; no clear D gene. V was clipped by 9 bases and J by 2 bases, with 8 bases between them. There are 13 residues in the CDR3. The germline V gene encodes CDR1 LGHDT and CDR2 YNNKEL (reference sequence). Filled out from reference TRBV3-1 and TRBJ2-6, the complete variable domain reads DTAVSQTPKYLVTQMGNDKSIKCEQNLGHDTMYWYKQDSKKFLKIMFSYNNKELIINETVPNRFSPKSPDKAHLNLHINSLELGDSAVYFCASTLTGANVLTFGAGSRLTVL.

This chain connects TRBV5-1 to TRBJ1-1; D not certain. Per germline, CDR1 SGHRS and CDR2 YFSETQ. The CDR3 extends over 13 amino acids. V was cut by 6 bases and J by 0 bases, with 9 bases left in between. The CDR3 DNA sequence: TGCGCCAGCACGCGGGGAATGAACACTGAAGCTTTCTTT. Amino acid sequence: CASTRGMNTEAFF.

This clonotype was recorded many times. The rearrangement uses TRBV7-3 and TRBJ2-3, with unresolved D. The V and J ends lost 3 bases and 6 bases respectively, with 10 bases between them. The CDR3 consists of 13 residues. The germline V gene encodes CDR1 SGHTA and CDR2 FQGTGA. The CDR3 spells CASSFNEGDTQYF. The CDR3 DNA sequence: TGTGCCAGCAGCTTCAATGAAGGGGATACGCAGTATTTT. The full variable domain, rest sourced from reference TRBV7-3 and TRBJ2-3, is GAGVSQTPSNKVTEKGKYVELRCDPISGHTALYWYRQSLGQGPEFLIYFQGTGAADDSGLPNDRFFAVRPEGSVSTLKIQRTERGDSAVYLCASSFNEGDTQYFGPGTRLTVL.

This clonotype was picked up a small number of times. The rearrangement joins TRBV19 to TRBJ1-1, with 8 bases lining up with TRBD1. This CDR3 contains 15 residues. Germline V gene sequence: CDR1 LNHDA, CDR2 SQIVND (reference sequence). V shed 7 bases and J 1 base; nucleotides not matched to a gene: 8. This CDR3 is CASTINRGSNTEAFF. CDR3 nucleotides: TGTGCCAGTACCATTAACAGGGGGTCGAACACTGAAGCTTTCTTT.

The rearrangement joins TRBV20-1 to TRBJ2-3; no clear D gene. The CDR3 sequence is 13 residues long. V was pared by 3 bases and J by 6 bases, with 13 bases between. Germline V gene lookup returns CDR1 DFQATT and CDR2 SNEGSKA (reference sequence). The CDR3, as DNA: TGCAGTGCTAGGCTGCCCCAAGGGGATACGCAGTATTTT. It specifies CSARLPQGDTQYF.

This clonotype was seen many times. CDR3 nucleotide sequence: TGTGCCAGCAGCCTCGAAGGACTAGCGGGATTGACAGATACGCAGTATTTT. Translating it yields CASSLEGLAGLTDTQYF. The chain is built from TRBV4-2 and TRBJ2-3; 12 positions match TRBD2. The J segment lost 3 bases and the V segment lost 4 bases, leaving 8 bases of the junction unmatched. Germline-derived CDR1 and CDR2 are LGHNA and YNFKEQ. The CDR3 covers 17 residues.

For this clonotype: It may be a read error: a sequence one base away is much more abundant. This chain uses TRBV7-3 with TRBJ2-5; D perhaps matches TRBD2 (5 bases). The CDR3 totals 15 residues. Germline lookup yields CDR1 SGHTA and CDR2 FQGTGA. CDR3 sequence reads: CASRLSGISQETQCF. The CDR3 DNA follows: TGTGCCAGCAGGTTATCCGGGATTAGCCAAGAGACCCAGTGCTTC.

In its sample, this clonotype was seen a few times. V is TRBV20-1 and J is TRBJ2-1, with D maybe TRBD1 (7 bases). The V gene's germline CDR1 is DFQATT and CDR2 SNEGSKA (reference sequence). Trimming left V 6 bases short and J 9 bases short, with 21 bases between. The CDR3 totals 14 residues. CDR3 DNA sequence: TGCAGTGCCGCGAGCGGAGGGGGCTCAGGTGAGCAGTTCTTC. Its protein is CSAASGGGSGEQFF.

V gene TRBV6-1 combines with J gene TRBJ1-6, with D possibly being TRBD1 (6 bases). Germline loops: CDR1 MNHNS, CDR2 SASEGT. Trimming removed 10 bases from V and 5 bases from J, with 12 bases in between. This CDR3 has 13 amino acids. In nucleotides, the CDR3 is TGTGCCACCAGGGGACTGAATAATTCACCCCTCCACTTT. Its translation: CATRGLNNSPLHF.

J is TRBJ1-5 and V is TRBV18; D ambiguous. Germline CDR1 reads KGHSH; CDR2 reads LQKENI. Deletions cut 1 base from V and 1 base from J, with 5 bases between. The CDR3 loop spans 14 amino acids. CDR3 coding DNA: TGTGCCAGCTCACCACGGCAGAGCAATCAGCCCCAGCATTTT. Protein: CASSPRQSNQPQHF.

This clonotype was observed at least ten times. V and J are TRBV5-1 and TRBJ2-2, with a tentative D call TRBD1 (5 bases). Trimming removed 4 bases at V and 6 bases at J, with 10 bases between. The CDR3 contains 13 residues. Per the germline V gene, CDR1 is SGHRS and CDR2 is YFSETQ. CDR3 in DNA: TGCGCCAGCAGCACCCAGGGTGCCGGGGAGCTGTTTTTT. It yields the protein CASSTQGAGELFF.

This clonotype was seen ten or more times. The chain couples TRBV6-1 to TRBJ1-1; 8 nucleotides align to TRBD1. Germline values: CDR1 MNHNS, CDR2 SASEGT. This CDR3 region has 14 residues. J was trimmed by 5 bases and V by 2 bases; bases with no gene match: 4. The CDR3 bases are TGTGCCAGCAGTGAAAACACAGGGGGAACTGAAGCTTTCTTT. Its protein product is CASSENTGGTEAFF.

A note on this clonotype: This may stem from a read error, because a much larger clone lies one nucleotide away. V usage is TRBV20-1 and J usage is TRBJ1-1; D is unresolved. This CDR3 spans 13 amino acids. The germline gives CDR1 DFQATT, CDR2 SNEGSKA (reference sequence). The CDR3 loop reads CSAPGGLRTVAFF. The CDR3 DNA reads as TGCAGTGCGCCTGGCGGCCTGAGGACTGTAGCTTTCTTT.

This clonotype has a count of ten or more. V gene TRBV20-1 combines with J gene TRBJ2-1; 7 bases match TRBD2. Germline V gene data show CDR1 as DFQATT and CDR2 as SNEGSKA (reference sequence). Trimming cost V 2 bases and J 4 bases; bases outside gene matches: 5. The CDR3 is made up of 14 amino acids. The CDR3 spells CSARRASGYNEQFF. CDR3 bases: TGCAGTGCTAGACGCGCTAGCGGTTACAATGAGCAGTTCTTC.

This clonotype rates as medium-sized. The chain recombines TRBV14 with TRBJ1-1; D is undetermined. Between the trimmed V and J ends, which lost 4 bases and 3 bases, there was a span of 9 bases. This CDR3 contains 13 residues. The germline gives CDR1 SGHDN, CDR2 FVKESK. CDR3 sequence: CASSPEFHTEAFF. The CDR3 DNA sequence: TGTGCCAGCAGCCCGGAGTTTCACACTGAAGCTTTCTTT.

This clonotype was seen a handful of times. The V gene is TRBV20-1, the J gene TRBJ2-7, with 8 bases that match TRBD2. The CDR3 has 13 residues. Trimming cost V 6 bases and J 0 bases; bases outside gene matches: 4. The germline CDR1 and CDR2 sequences are DFQATT and SNEGSKA (reference sequence). The CDR3 reads CSAVSGSSYEQYF. The CDR3, as DNA: TGCAGTGCCGTAAGCGGGAGCTCCTACGAGCAGTACTTC.

This clonotype was found a few times. The chain employs TRBV18 and TRBJ1-1; 7 bases map to TRBD1. The CDR3 totals 13 residues. CDR1 and CDR2 (germline): KGHSH, LQKENI. Trimming at V came to 6 bases and at J to 3 bases, leaving 4 bases not matched to a gene. CDR3 amino acids: CASSATGDTEAFF. CDR3 in DNA: TGTGCCAGCTCGGCAACAGGGGACACTGAAGCTTTCTTT.

This clonotype ranks as medium-sized. The rearrangement joins TRBV6-4 to TRBJ1-6, with a tentative D call TRBD1 (5 bases). CDR3 length equals 14 residues. Trimming removed 3 bases from V and 7 bases from J, with 10 bases in between. Per the germline V gene, CDR1 is MRHNA and CDR2 is SNTAGT. CDR3 nucleotide sequence: TGTGCCAGCAGTGAGGGGCAGGAGAATTCACCCCTCCACTTT. Amino acid sequence: CASSEGQENSPLHF.

This clonotype was detected ten times or more. J is TRBJ2-3 and V is TRBV20-1, with 11 bases identical to TRBD2. Germline values: CDR1 DFQATT, CDR2 SNEGSKA (reference sequence). This CDR3 is built from 14 residues. V was pared by 4 bases and J by 6 bases, with 6 bases of the junction left unmatched. CDR3 region: CSAKLAGVVDTQYF. In DNA form, the CDR3 reads TGCAGTGCTAAACTAGCGGGAGTTGTGGATACGCAGTATTTT.

This clonotype was observed many times. The chain combines TRBV20-1 with TRBJ1-5; D is uncertain. Germline V gene data show CDR1 as DFQATT and CDR2 as SNEGSKA (reference sequence). The V end was cut by 0 bases, the J end by 4 bases, with 7 bases between. The CDR3 consists of 13 residues. The chain's CDR3 is CSAREALNQPQHF. The CDR3 nucleotides read TGCAGTGCTAGAGAGGCCTTAAATCAGCCCCAGCATTTT.

This sequence joins TRBV10-3 and TRBJ2-5, with a weak D call TRBD1 (5 bases). The V end was cut by 8 bases, the J end by 3 bases, with 13 bases between. Germline V gene lookup returns CDR1 ENHRY and CDR2 SYGVKD. This CDR3 contains 13 residues. The DNA for the CDR3 is TGTGCCATCCGCCAGGGAACCGAAGAGACCCAGTACTTC. It encodes CAIRQGTEETQYF.

This clonotype turned up a few times. This sequence joins TRBV7-3 and TRBJ2-5; 8 bases are shared with TRBD2. CDR3 length equals 14 residues. The germline gives CDR1 SGHTA, CDR2 FQGTGA. The junction had 2 bases not matched to a gene; V was cut back by 4 bases and J by 1 base. Here the CDR3 DNA reads TGTGCCAGCAGCTCAACTAGCGGCCAAGAGACCCAGTACTTC. The encoded protein is CASSSTSGQETQYF.

This clonotype was detected many times. The J gene is TRBJ2-5, the V gene TRBV9; D not resolved. Per germline, CDR1 SGDLS and CDR2 YYNGEE. This CDR3 has 15 amino acids. V lost 1 base and J 5 bases, leaving 15 bases between the germline ends. In DNA, the CDR3 is TGTGCCAGCAGCGTAAGGTGGAACCCTGTTGAGACCCAGTACTTC. It translates to CASSVRWNPVETQYF.